The clone carrying this T cell receptor (beta chain) showed up just once. V was clipped by 0 bases and J by 4 bases; unmatched bases: 4. This CDR3 spans 16 amino acids. Germline V CDR1 and CDR2: SGHRS, YFSETQ. Sequencing used immunoSEQ multiplex PCR; TCRdb keeps in-frame clones, though not all of them. The sample carries approximately 1.5 million clones, 95% to 99% recorded once. The sample comes from a study of shared clonotypes between healthy human individuals. This rearrangement joins TRBV5-1 to TRBJ2-1, with 10 nucleotides matching TRBD2. The receptor comes from a man aged 25-40 years in good health. The sample comprised naive CD4+ T cells sorted from blood. Subset here: CD45RA+ positively selected. The CDR3 spells CASSLALAGEYNEQFF. The CDR3 nucleotides are TGCGCCAGCAGCTTGGCTCTAGCGGGGGAGTACAATGAGCAGTTCTTC.